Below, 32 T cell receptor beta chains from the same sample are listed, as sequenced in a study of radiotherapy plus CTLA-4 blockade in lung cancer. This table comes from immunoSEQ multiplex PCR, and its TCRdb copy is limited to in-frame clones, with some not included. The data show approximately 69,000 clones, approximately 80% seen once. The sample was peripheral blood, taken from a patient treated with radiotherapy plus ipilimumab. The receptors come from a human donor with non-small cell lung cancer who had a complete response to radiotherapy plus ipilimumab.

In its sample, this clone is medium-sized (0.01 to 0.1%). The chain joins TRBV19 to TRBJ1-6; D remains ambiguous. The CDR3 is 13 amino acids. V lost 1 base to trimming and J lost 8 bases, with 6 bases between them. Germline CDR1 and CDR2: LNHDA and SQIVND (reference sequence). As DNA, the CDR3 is TGTGCCAGTAGTATAGGGAGTGATTCACCCCTCCACTTT. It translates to CASSIGSDSPLHF.

The CDR3 coding sequence is TGTGCCAGCAGTCGAGACACTGAAGCTTTCTTT. Protein sequence: CASSRDTEAFF. This chain joins TRBV2 and TRBJ1-1; unclear D gene. Trimming left V 5 bases short and J 3 bases short, with 4 bases between. CDR1 is SNHLY and CDR2 is FYNNEI in the germline V gene. The CDR3 is 11 residues long.

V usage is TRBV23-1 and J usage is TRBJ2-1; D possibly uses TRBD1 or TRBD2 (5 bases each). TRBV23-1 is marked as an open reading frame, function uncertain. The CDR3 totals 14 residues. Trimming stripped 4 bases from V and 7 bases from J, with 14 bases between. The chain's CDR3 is CASSPGPSGNEQFF. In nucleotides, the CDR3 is TGCGCCAGCAGTCCGGGACCTTCAGGAAATGAGCAGTTCTTC.

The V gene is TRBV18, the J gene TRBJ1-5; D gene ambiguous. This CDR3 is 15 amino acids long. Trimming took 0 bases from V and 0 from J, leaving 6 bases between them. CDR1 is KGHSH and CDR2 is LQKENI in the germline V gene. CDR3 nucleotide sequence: TGTGCCAGCTCACCACCCCCTTATAGCAATCAGCCCCAGCATTTT. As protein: CASSPPPYSNQPQHF.

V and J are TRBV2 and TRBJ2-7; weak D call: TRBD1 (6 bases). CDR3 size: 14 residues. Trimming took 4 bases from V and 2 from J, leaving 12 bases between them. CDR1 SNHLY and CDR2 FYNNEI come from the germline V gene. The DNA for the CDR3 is TGTGCCAGCAGTGGGTACAGGGACGCCTACGAGCAGTACGTC. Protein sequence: CASSGYRDAYEQYV.

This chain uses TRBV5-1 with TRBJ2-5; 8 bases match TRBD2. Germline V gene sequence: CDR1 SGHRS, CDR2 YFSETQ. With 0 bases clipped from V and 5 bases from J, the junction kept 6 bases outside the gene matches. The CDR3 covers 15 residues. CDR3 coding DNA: TGCGCCAGCAGCTTGGCGGGGGGGTCAGGGGAGACCCAGTACTTC. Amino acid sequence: CASSLAGGSGETQYF.

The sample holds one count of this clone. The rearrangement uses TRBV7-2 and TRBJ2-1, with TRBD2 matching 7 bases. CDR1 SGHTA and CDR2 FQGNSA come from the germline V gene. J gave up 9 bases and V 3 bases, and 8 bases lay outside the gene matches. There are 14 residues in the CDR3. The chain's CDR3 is CASSFQSGVGEQFF. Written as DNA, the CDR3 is TGTGCCAGCAGCTTTCAGAGCGGGGTGGGTGAGCAGTTCTTC.

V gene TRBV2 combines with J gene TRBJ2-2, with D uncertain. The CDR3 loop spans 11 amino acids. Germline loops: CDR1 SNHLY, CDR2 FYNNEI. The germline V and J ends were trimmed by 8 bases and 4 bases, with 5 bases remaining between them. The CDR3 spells CASWGTGELFF. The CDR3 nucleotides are TGTGCCAGCTGGGGCACCGGGGAGCTGTTTTTT.

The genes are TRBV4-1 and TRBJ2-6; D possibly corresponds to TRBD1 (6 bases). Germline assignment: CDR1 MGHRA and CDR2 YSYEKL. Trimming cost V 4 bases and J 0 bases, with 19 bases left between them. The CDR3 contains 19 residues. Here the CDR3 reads CASSPRQARTLSGANVLTF. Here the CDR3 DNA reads TGCGCCAGCAGCCCCAGACAGGCGAGAACTCTCTCTGGGGCCAACGTCCTGACTTTC.

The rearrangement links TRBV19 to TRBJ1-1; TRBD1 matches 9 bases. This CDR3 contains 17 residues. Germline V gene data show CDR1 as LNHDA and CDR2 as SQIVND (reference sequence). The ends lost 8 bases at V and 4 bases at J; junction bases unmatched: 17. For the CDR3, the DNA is TGTGCCAGTGCTCCCTACGACAGGGGGAAAGGAAGCACTGAAGCTTTCTTT. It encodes CASAPYDRGKGSTEAFF.

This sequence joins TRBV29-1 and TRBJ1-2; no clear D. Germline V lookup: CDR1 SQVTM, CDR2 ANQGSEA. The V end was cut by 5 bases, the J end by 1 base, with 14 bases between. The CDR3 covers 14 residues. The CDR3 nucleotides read TGCAGCGTTAGTACCCTACTACATAACTATGGCTACACCTTC. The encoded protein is CSVSTLLHNYGYTF. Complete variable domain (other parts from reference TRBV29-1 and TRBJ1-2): SAVISQKPSRDICQRGTSLTIQCQVDSQVTMMFWYRQQPGQSLTLIATANQGSEATYESGFVIDKFPISRPNLTFSTLTVSNMSPEDSSIYLCSVSTLLHNYGYTFGSGTRLTVV.

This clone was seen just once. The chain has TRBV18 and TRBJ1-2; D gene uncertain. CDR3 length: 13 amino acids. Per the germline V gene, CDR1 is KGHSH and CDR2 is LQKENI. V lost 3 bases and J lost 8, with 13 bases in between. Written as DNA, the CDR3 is TGTGCCAGCTCACCGGAACCGAGCGGGGGCTACACCTTC. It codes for CASSPEPSGGYTF.

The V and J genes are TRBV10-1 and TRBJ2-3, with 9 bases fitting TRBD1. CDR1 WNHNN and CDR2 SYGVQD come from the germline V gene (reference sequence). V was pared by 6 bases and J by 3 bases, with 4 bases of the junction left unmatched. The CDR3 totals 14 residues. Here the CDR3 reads CASSSGQGTDTQYF. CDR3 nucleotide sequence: TGCGCCAGCAGCTCCGGACAGGGGACAGATACGCAGTATTTT.

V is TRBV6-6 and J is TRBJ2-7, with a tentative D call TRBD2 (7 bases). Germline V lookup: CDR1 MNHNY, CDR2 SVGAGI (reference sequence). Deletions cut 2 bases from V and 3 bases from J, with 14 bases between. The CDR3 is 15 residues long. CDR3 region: CASSYGRGRLYEQYV. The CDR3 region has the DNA TGTGCCAGCAGTTACGGGCGGGGGCGGCTCTACGAGCAGTACGTC.

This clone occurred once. DNA of the CDR3: TGTGCCAGCAGCCGGACAGGGTTTAATGAAAAACTGTTTTTT. Its protein product is CASSRTGFNEKLFF. The chain links TRBV7-2 to TRBJ1-4; 8 bases fit TRBD1. Looked up from germline, CDR1 is SGHTA and CDR2 is FQGNSA. This CDR3 region has 14 residues. With 5 bases clipped from V and 4 bases from J, the junction kept 3 bases outside the gene matches. The whole variable domain, filled in from reference TRBV7-2 and TRBJ1-4, reads GAGVSQSPSNKVTEKGKDVELRCDPISGHTALYWYRQSLGQGLEFLIYFQGNSAPDKSGLPSDRFSAERTGGSVSTLTIQRTQQEDSAVYLCASSRTGFNEKLFFGSGTQLSVL.

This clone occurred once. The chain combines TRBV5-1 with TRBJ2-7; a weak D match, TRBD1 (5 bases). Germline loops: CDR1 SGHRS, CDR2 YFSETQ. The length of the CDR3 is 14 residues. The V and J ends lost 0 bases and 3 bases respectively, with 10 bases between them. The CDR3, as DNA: TGCGCCAGCAGCTTGGCCGAGACAGACTACGAGCAGTACTTC. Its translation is CASSLAETDYEQYF.

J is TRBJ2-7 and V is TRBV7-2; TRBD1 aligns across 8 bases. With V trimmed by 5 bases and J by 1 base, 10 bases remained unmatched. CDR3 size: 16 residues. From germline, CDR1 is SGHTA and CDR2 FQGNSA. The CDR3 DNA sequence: TGTGCCAGCAGCCCCTCCGGGACAGGTGTTTCCTACGAGCAGTACTTC. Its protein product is CASSPSGTGVSYEQYF.

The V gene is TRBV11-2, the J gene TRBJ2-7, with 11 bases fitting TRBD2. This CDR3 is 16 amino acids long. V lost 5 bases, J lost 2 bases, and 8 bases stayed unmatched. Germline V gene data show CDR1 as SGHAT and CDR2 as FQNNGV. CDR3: CASSPVTSGATYEQYF. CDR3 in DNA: TGTGCCAGCAGCCCCGTGACTAGCGGGGCTACCTACGAGCAGTACTTC.

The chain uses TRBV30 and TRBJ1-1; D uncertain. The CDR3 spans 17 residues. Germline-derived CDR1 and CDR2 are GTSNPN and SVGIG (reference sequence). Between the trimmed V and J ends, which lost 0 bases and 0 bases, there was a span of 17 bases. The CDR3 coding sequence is TGTGCCTGGAGTGTCGTATGGGAAACCCAAATGAACACTGAAGCTTTCTTT. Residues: CAWSVVWETQMNTEAFF.

CDR3 in amino acids: CASSPSEVAGEAFF. In DNA, the CDR3 is TGTGCCAGCTCACCCTCAGAAGTAGCCGGAGAAGCTTTCTTT. V usage is TRBV18 and J usage is TRBJ1-1; D ambiguous. V was shortened by 3 bases and J by 8 bases, with 16 bases between the two germline ends. Germline V gene sequence: CDR1 KGHSH, CDR2 LQKENI. This CDR3 is built from 14 residues.

The chain's CDR3 is CASSKGSHSNQPQHF. CDR3 sequence (DNA): TGTGCCAGCAGCAAAGGGTCCCATAGCAATCAGCCCCAGCATTTT. The gene calls are TRBV5-8 and TRBJ1-5; D unclear. The V gene's germline CDR1 is SGHTS and CDR2 YDEGEE. Trimming cost V 4 bases and J 0 bases, with 11 bases left between them. CDR3 length equals 15 residues. The full variable domain, rest sourced from reference TRBV5-8 and TRBJ1-5, is EAGVTQSPTHLIKTRGQQATLRCSPISGHTSVYWYQQALGLGLQFLLWYDEGEERNRGNFPPRFSGRQFPNYSSELNVNALELEDSALYLCASSKGSHSNQPQHFGDGTRLSIL.

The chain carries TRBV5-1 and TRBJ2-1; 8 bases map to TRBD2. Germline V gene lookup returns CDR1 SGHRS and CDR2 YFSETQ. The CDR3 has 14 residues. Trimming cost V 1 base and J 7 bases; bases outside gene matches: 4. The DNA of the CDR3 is TGCGCCAGCAGCTTGCCAGCGGGGGTTAATGAGCAGTTCTTC. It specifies CASSLPAGVNEQFF.

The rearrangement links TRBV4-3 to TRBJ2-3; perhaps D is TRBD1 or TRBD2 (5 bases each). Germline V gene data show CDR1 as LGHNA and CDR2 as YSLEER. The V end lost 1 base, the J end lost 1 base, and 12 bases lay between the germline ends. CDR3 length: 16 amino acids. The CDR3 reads CASSQAPGTRTDTQYF. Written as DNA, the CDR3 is TGCGCCAGCAGCCAAGCCCCCGGGACGCGCACAGATACGCAGTATTTT.

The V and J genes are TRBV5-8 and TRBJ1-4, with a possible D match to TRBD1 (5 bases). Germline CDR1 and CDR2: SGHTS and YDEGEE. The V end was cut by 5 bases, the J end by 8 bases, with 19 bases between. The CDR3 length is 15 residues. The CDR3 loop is CASRARRDWGEKLFF. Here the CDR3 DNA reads TGTGCCAGCAGGGCAAGACGGGACTGGGGAGAAAAACTGTTTTTT.

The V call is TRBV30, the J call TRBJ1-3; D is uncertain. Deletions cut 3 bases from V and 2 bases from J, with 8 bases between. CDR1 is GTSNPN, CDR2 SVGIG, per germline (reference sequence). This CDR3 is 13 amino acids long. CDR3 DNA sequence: TGTGCCTGGAGGGGAAGTGCTGGAAACACCATATATTTT. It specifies CAWRGSAGNTIYF.

CDR3 protein: CASSVGSRPISGNTIYF. CDR3 coding DNA: TGTGCCAGCAGCGTAGGTAGCAGGCCCATCTCTGGAAACACCATATATTTT. This chain connects TRBV9 to TRBJ1-3; no definite D call. Trimming took off 0 bases at V and 0 bases at J, with 13 bases between the two ends. The CDR3 has 17 amino acids. Germline loops: CDR1 SGDLS, CDR2 YYNGEE. The full variable domain, with the rest looked up from reference TRBV9 and TRBJ1-3, is DSGVTQTPKHLITATGQRVTLRCSPRSGDLSVYWYQQSLDQGLQFLIQYYNGEERAKGNILERFSAQQFPDLHSELNLSSLELGDSALYFCASSVGSRPISGNTIYFGEGSWLTVV.

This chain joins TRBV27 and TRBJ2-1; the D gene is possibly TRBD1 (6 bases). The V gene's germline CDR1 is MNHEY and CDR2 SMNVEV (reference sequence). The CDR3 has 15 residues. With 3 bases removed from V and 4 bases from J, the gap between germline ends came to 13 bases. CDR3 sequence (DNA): TGTGCCAGCAGTTTCCGGCAGGGGATTTACAATGAGCAGTTCTTC. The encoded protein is CASSFRQGIYNEQFF.

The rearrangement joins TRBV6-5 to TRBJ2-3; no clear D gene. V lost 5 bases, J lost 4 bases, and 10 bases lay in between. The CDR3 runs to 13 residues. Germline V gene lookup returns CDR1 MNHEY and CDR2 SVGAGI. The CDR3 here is CASSPYSPDTQYF. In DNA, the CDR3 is TGTGCCAGCAGTCCATACTCCCCAGATACGCAGTATTTT.

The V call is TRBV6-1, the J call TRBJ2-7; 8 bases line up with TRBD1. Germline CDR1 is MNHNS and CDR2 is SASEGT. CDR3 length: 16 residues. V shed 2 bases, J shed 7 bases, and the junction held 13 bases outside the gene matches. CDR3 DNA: TGTGCCAGCAGTGAAACCGCTGGACAGGGATCTAATGAGCAGTACTTC. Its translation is CASSETAGQGSNEQYF.

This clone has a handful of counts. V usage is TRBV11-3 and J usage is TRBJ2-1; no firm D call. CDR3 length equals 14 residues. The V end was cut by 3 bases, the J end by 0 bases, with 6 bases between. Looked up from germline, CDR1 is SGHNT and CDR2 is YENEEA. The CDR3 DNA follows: TGTGCCAGCAGCTTCCGAAGCTCCTACAATGAGCAGTTCTTC. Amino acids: CASSFRSSYNEQFF.

The CDR3 DNA reads as TGTGCCAGCTCACCTTCCAAGGACAGTTACGAGCAGTACTTC. Its translation: CASSPSKDSYEQYF. The chain carries TRBV18 and TRBJ2-7; TRBD1 might be the D (6 bases). Between the trimmed V and J ends, which lost 3 bases and 4 bases, there was a span of 13 bases. From germline, CDR1 is KGHSH and CDR2 LQKENI. The CDR3 is made up of 14 amino acids.

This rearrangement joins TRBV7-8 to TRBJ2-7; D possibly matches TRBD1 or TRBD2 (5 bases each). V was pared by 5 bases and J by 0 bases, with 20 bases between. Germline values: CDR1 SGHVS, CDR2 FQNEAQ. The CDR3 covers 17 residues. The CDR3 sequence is CASSPHTGTASSYEQYV. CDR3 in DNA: TGTGCCAGCAGCCCCCATACCGGGACGGCCAGCTCCTACGAGCAGTACGTC.